The 28 T cell receptor beta chains below were found in one sample sequenced in a study of radiotherapy plus CTLA-4 blockade in lung cancer (dated by TCRdb to the late 2010s). The library was made by the immunoSEQ multiplex PCR assay. Held by TCRdb, this immuneACCESS table contains in-frame sequences only and omits some clones. Under half of the omission traces to an unresolved V gene where checked; the cause of the rest is unknown. The sample includes 75,000 to 95,000 clones, with roughly four fifths observed a single time. Clones ranked in the top ten supply roughly 26% of the sample. The specimen comprised peripheral blood, sampled from a patient treated with radiotherapy plus ipilimumab. These receptors were collected from a human donor with non-small cell lung cancer that progressed on radiotherapy plus ipilimumab.

The chain employs TRBV9 and TRBJ1-2; D is undetermined. The CDR3 sequence is 13 residues long. The V and J ends lost 3 bases and 5 bases respectively, with 11 bases between them. Germline V gene sequence: CDR1 SGDLS, CDR2 YYNGEE. The CDR3 here is CASSGDMAYGYTF. CDR3 nucleotide sequence: TGTGCCAGCAGCGGAGACATGGCTTATGGCTACACCTTC.

The genes are TRBV28 and TRBJ2-7, with no clear D. Trimming stripped 6 bases from V and 4 bases from J, with 7 bases between. The germline gives CDR1 MDHEN, CDR2 SYDVKM. The length of the CDR3 is 11 residues. CDR3 sequence (DNA): TGTGCCAGCAGCCACCTATACGAGCAGTACTTC. It translates to CASSHLYEQYF.

The chain is built from TRBV28 and TRBJ2-3, with 7 bases matching TRBD2. Losses at the gene ends were 6 bases for V and 0 bases for J; bases not matched to a gene: 9. CDR3 size: 16 residues. Germline V CDR1 and CDR2: MDHEN, SYDVKM. The CDR3, as DNA: TGTGCCAGCAGACTTACTAGCGCAGCCAGCACAGATACGCAGTATTTT. Its protein is CASRLTSAASTDTQYF.

V gene TRBV28 combines with J gene TRBJ2-1; TRBD2 aligns across 10 bases. V lost 6 bases to trimming and J lost 2 bases; unmatched junction nucleotides: 7. Germline V CDR1 and CDR2: MDHEN, SYDVKM. The CDR3 is 16 amino acids. Here the CDR3 DNA reads TGTGCCAGCAGCGTTCCGGGACTAGCGACCTACAATGAGCAGTTCTTC. Amino acid sequence: CASSVPGLATYNEQFF.

This clone occurred a few times. The chain combines TRBV18 with TRBJ2-7; 9 positions match TRBD1. Germline CDR1 is KGHSH and CDR2 is LQKENI. This CDR3 is built from 15 residues. J lost 5 bases, V lost 3 bases, and 8 bases had no gene match. The CDR3 sequence is CASSPRDRAFHEQYF. The CDR3 bases are TGTGCCAGCTCACCTAGGGACAGGGCATTCCACGAGCAGTACTTC.

The V call is TRBV27, the J call TRBJ1-5; 8 bases match TRBD1. V lost 3 bases to trimming and J lost 6 bases; unmatched junction nucleotides: 7. CDR1 MNHEY and CDR2 SMNVEV come from the germline V gene (reference sequence). The CDR3 runs 15 residues. CDR3 in amino acids: CASSLSGGAVQPQHF. As DNA, the CDR3 is TGTGCCAGCAGTTTGTCAGGGGGCGCGGTTCAGCCCCAGCATTTT.

This clone was seen more than once but under ten times. V gene TRBV6-5 combines with J gene TRBJ2-7; maybe TRBD1 (6 bases). CDR1 and CDR2 from the germline V gene are MNHEY and SVGAGI. V was cut by 11 bases and J by 0 bases, with 11 bases left in between. This CDR3 contains 12 residues. This chain's CDR3 is CAVGTLSYEQYV. The CDR3 nucleotides read TGTGCCGTAGGGACACTCTCCTACGAGCAGTACGTC.

The CDR3 here is CASSPPPPGQETQYF. CDR3 in DNA: TGTGCCAGCAGCCCTCCGCCCCCAGGGCAAGAGACCCAGTACTTC. The chain employs TRBV6-5 and TRBJ2-5, with D maybe TRBD1 (5 bases). The germline V gene encodes CDR1 MNHEY and CDR2 SVGAGI. The CDR3 is 15 amino acids. Trimming removed 6 bases from V and 2 bases from J, with 16 bases in between.

The chain carries TRBV6-1 and TRBJ1-2, with no clear D. Germline V gene data show CDR1 as MNHNS and CDR2 as SASEGT. The germline V and J ends were trimmed by 0 bases and 1 base, with 3 bases remaining between them. CDR3 length: 13 amino acids. Here the CDR3 reads CASSEAGNYGYTF. DNA for the CDR3: TGTGCCAGCAGTGAAGCGGGTAACTATGGCTACACCTTC.

V and J are TRBV19 and TRBJ1-3, with 8 bases lining up with TRBD1. The V gene end was trimmed by 4 bases and the J gene end by 4 bases; junction bases not matched to a gene: 6. The germline V gene has CDR1 LNHDA and CDR2 SQIVND (reference sequence). CDR3 length: 15 amino acids. The CDR3 bases are TGTGCCAGTAGTACATCCGGGACAGGAGGAAACACCATATATTTT. Amino acids: CASSTSGTGGNTIYF. The variable domain in full, completed from reference TRBV19 and TRBJ1-3, reads DGGITQSPKYLFRKEGQNVTLSCEQNLNHDAMYWYRQDPGQGLRLIYYSQIVNDFQKGDIAEGYSVSREKKESFPLTVTSAQKNPTAFYLCASSTSGTGGNTIYFGEGSWLTVV.

The chain has TRBV18 and TRBJ2-7; D is perhaps TRBD2 (7 bases). The CDR3 is 13 residues long. In germline, CDR1 is KGHSH, CDR2 LQKENI. Trimming shortened V by 3 bases and J by 2 bases, and 8 bases separated the two germline ends. CDR3 in DNA: TGTGCCAGCTCACCGGGGGGGCCCTACGAGCAGTACTTC. Translated: CASSPGGPYEQYF.

CDR3 sequence (DNA): TGTGCCAGCAGTTACTCGGGGACAGGGGTCTACAATGAGCAGTTCTTC. Residues: CASSYSGTGVYNEQFF. The chain joins TRBV6-5 to TRBJ2-1; 10 nucleotides align to TRBD1. The CDR3 spans 16 residues. Germline CDR1 and CDR2: MNHEY and SVGAGI. The V and J ends lost 0 bases and 3 bases, in that order; junction bases with no gene match: 2.

In DNA, the CDR3 is TGTGCCAGCAGCTGGGACCCCGGGACAGGGTATTGGGAGCAGTACGTC. Amino acids: CASSWDPGTGYWEQYV. The chain couples TRBV5-5 to TRBJ2-7; 9 bases map to TRBD1. The CDR3 is 16 residues long. With 3 bases clipped from V and 7 bases from J, the junction kept 14 bases outside the gene matches. Looked up from germline, CDR1 is SGHKS and CDR2 is YYEKEE (reference sequence).

The chain has TRBV6-5 and TRBJ1-2; no reliable D call. CDR3 length: 14 amino acids. Per the germline V gene, CDR1 is MNHEY and CDR2 is SVGAGI. V lost 0 bases, J lost 1 base, and 6 bases lay in between. Here the CDR3 reads CASSYSTFNYGYTF. CDR3 coding DNA: TGTGCCAGCAGTTACTCGACGTTTAACTATGGCTACACCTTC.

V usage is TRBV11-2 and J usage is TRBJ1-1; maybe TRBD1 (5 bases). Germline lookup yields CDR1 SGHAT and CDR2 FQNNGV. The CDR3 is 15 amino acids. Trimming removed 5 bases from V and 2 bases from J, with 15 bases in between. The CDR3 spells CASSPGTAANTEAFF. The CDR3 DNA reads as TGTGCCAGCAGCCCCGGGACCGCGGCCAACACTGAAGCTTTCTTT.

This clone was counted a single time. The V gene is TRBV28, the J gene TRBJ2-7, with 8 nucleotides matching TRBD2. Germline V CDR1 and CDR2: MDHEN, SYDVKM. The trim removed 6 bases at V and 5 bases at J, leaving 6 bases unmatched. The CDR3 spans 13 residues. The CDR3 loop reads CASSTGGPNEQYF. CDR3 sequence (DNA): TGTGCCAGCAGCACGGGAGGGCCTAACGAGCAGTACTTC.

CDR3 protein: CASRQDDLEKLFF. The CDR3 region has the DNA TGTGCCAGCAGACAGGACGATTTGGAAAAACTGTTTTTT. J is TRBJ1-4 and V is TRBV28; TRBD1 might be the D (5 bases). CDR3 length: 13 residues. The ends were cut back, 6 bases at V and 8 bases at J, with 13 bases in the middle. Per the germline V gene, CDR1 is MDHEN and CDR2 is SYDVKM.

The chain combines TRBV4-2 with TRBJ1-4; TRBD1 agrees at 7 bases. Trimming cost V 1 base and J 4 bases; bases outside gene matches: 6. The CDR3 extends over 16 amino acids. Looked up from germline, CDR1 is LGHNA and CDR2 is YNFKEQ. As DNA, the CDR3 is TGTGCCAGCAGCCAAGCAAACACAGGGGTTAATGAAAAACTGTTTTTT. This sequence encodes CASSQANTGVNEKLFF.

V is TRBV21-1 and J is TRBJ2-7. TRBV21-1 is listed as a pseudogene. The CDR3 has 15 amino acids. This CDR3 reads CASSKVSPKSDEQYV. The CDR3 DNA is TGTGCCAGCAGCAAAGTTTCGCCTAAGTCGGACGAGCAGTACGTC.

J is TRBJ2-7 and V is TRBV7-9; 13 bases line up with TRBD2. The CDR3 sequence is 15 residues long. Germline assignment: CDR1 SEHNR and CDR2 FQNEAQ (reference sequence). V gave up 5 bases and J gave up 9 bases; unmatched junction bases: 10. The CDR3 sequence is CASSLGTSGILRQYF. Written as DNA, the CDR3 is TGTGCCAGCAGCCTCGGGACTAGCGGGATATTGCGGCAGTACTTC.

J is TRBJ2-2 and V is TRBV11-2; D call uncertain. V lost 5 bases and J 2 bases, leaving 15 bases between the germline ends. The length of the CDR3 is 16 residues. Germline V gene data show CDR1 as SGHAT and CDR2 as FQNNGV. The CDR3 loop reads CASSPGGRVNTGELFF. CDR3 DNA sequence: TGTGCCAGCAGCCCAGGTGGCCGGGTAAACACCGGGGAGCTGTTTTTT.

This sequence joins TRBV25-1 and TRBJ2-2; possible D gene TRBD1, 6 bases. Between the trimmed V and J ends, which lost 3 bases and 0 bases, there was a span of 11 bases. Germline CDR1 reads MGHDK; CDR2 reads SYGVNS. CDR3 length: 16 residues. DNA for the CDR3: TGTGCCAGCAGTGACACCGGGACATCGAACACCGGGGAGCTGTTTTTT. This codes for CASSDTGTSNTGELFF.

This rearrangement joins TRBV19 to TRBJ1-1, with D perhaps matching TRBD1 (6 bases). Per the germline V gene, CDR1 is LNHDA and CDR2 is SQIVND (reference sequence). The CDR3 runs 15 residues. Deletions cut 3 bases from V and 2 bases from J, with 13 bases between. CDR3 loop: CASSIVGGLNTEAFF. CDR3 nucleotides: TGTGCCAGTAGTATTGTTGGGGGGCTAAACACTGAAGCTTTCTTT.

V usage is TRBV28 and J usage is TRBJ2-1; 7 bases map to TRBD2. The J segment lost 8 bases and the V segment lost 6 bases, leaving 13 bases of the junction unmatched. The CDR3 spans 15 residues. Germline V gives CDR1 MDHEN, CDR2 SYDVKM. The CDR3 loop is CASSTRTSGLDEQFF. In DNA, the CDR3 is TGTGCCAGCAGCACTCGGACTAGTGGGTTGGATGAGCAGTTCTTC.

The rearrangement links TRBV30 to TRBJ1-3; D ambiguous. V lost 5 bases, J lost 2 bases, and 19 bases lay in between. This CDR3 contains 16 residues. CDR1 and CDR2 from the germline V gene are GTSNPN and SVGIG (reference sequence). CDR3 bases: TGTGCCTGGGGGCGCATTGGCGATGTCCCTGGAAACACCATATATTTT. Amino acid sequence: CAWGRIGDVPGNTIYF.

This clone showed up just a few times. The chain couples TRBV5-1 to TRBJ2-7; 8 positions match TRBD1. Trimming took 5 bases from V and 3 from J; bases not matched to a gene: 7. The CDR3 is made up of 14 amino acids. Germline CDR1 reads SGHRS; CDR2 reads YFSETQ. The CDR3 DNA reads TGCGCCAGCAGTTTCTCCGGGACAGGCTACGAGCAGTACTTC. Translation gives CASSFSGTGYEQYF.

The chain links TRBV28 to TRBJ1-2, with 10 positions matching TRBD1. V gave up 4 bases and J gave up 4 bases; unmatched junction bases: 6. There are 15 residues in the CDR3. Germline CDR1 reads MDHEN; CDR2 reads SYDVKM. The CDR3 reads CASSYGQGGVYGYTF. In DNA form, the CDR3 reads TGTGCCAGCAGTTACGGACAGGGGGGAGTCTATGGCTACACCTTC.

The chain recombines TRBV7-9 with TRBJ2-7, with TRBD2 identical over 7 bases. With V trimmed by 5 bases and J by 6 bases, 13 bases remained unmatched. The germline V gene encodes CDR1 SEHNR and CDR2 FQNEAQ (reference sequence). This CDR3 contains 15 residues. DNA for the CDR3: TGTGCCAGCAGCGCTGGGACTAATCAAGCGGTCGAGCAGTACGTC. This gives the protein CASSAGTNQAVEQYV.